This TCR beta chain was sequenced during a study of breast tumors, draining lymph nodes, adjacent tissues. Whole-study findings and limits: Tumor and nontumor repertoires were significantly more similar in luminal-like than in basal-like breast cancer.

Each CDR3 protein gets one entry after TCRdb re-called the multiplex PCR reads with MiXCR. The sample shows roughly 19,000 distinct CDR3 sequences, 50% of them seen only once. The CDR3 is 18 residues long, ends included. CDR1 is SGHTA and CDR2 is FQGNSA in the germline V gene. For this clonotype: Antigen specificity is unknown. Because the CDR3's place on the DNA is in doubt, the DNA is left out and the CDR3 is given as listed by TCRdb.

The chain carries TRBV7-2 and TRBJ2-7; the D call in the table, TRBD2, was not verified against the DNA. Material: breast tumor tissue. This sequence was found in a female donor with breast cancer. Some clones in this sample may be carry-over from other donors' samples. The CDR3 here is CASSFYICSASRGYEQYF.